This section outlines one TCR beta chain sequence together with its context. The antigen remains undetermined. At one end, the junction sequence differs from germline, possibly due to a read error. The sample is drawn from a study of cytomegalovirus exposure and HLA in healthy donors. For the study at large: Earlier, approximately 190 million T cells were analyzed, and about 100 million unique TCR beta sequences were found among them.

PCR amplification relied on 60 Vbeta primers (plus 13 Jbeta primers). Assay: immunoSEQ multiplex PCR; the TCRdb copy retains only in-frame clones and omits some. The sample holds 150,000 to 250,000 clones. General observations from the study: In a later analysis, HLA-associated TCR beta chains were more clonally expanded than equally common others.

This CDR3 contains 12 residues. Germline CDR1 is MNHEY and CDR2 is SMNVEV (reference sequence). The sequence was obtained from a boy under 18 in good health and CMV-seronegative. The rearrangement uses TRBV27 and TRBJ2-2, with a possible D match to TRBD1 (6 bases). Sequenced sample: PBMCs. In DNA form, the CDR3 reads TGTGCCGGCAGTTTAAGGGGGGGGGAGCTGTTTTTT. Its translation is CAGSLRGGELFF.